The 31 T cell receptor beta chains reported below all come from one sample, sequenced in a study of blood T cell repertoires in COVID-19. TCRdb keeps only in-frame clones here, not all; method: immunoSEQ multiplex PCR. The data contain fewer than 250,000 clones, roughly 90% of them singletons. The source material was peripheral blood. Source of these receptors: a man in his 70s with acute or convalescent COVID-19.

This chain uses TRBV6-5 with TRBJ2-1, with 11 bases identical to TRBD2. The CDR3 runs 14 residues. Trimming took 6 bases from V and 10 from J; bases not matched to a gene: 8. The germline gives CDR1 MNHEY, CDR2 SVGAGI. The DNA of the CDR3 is TGTGCCAGCAGCACTACCCTAGCGGGGGGCGAGCAGTTCTTC. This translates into CASSTTLAGGEQFF.

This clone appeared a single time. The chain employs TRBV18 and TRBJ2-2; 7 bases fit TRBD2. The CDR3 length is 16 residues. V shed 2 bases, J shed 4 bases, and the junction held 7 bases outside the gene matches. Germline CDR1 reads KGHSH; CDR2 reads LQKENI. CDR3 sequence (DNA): TGTGCCAGCTCACCAGATGCCGGGAGGAGCACCGGGGAGCTGTTTTTT. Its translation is CASSPDAGRSTGELFF.

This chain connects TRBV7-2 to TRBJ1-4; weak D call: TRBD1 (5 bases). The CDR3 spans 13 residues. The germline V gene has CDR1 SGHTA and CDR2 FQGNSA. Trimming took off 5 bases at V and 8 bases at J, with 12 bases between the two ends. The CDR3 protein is CASSRSTVEKLFF. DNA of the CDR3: TGTGCCAGCAGCCGTTCGACAGTGGAAAAACTGTTTTTT.

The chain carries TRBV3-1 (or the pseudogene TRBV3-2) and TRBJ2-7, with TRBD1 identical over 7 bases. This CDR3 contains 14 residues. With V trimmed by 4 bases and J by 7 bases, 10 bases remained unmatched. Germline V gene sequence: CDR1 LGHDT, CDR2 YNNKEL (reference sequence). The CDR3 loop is CASSPTGTVEEQYF. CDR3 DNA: TGTGCCAGCAGCCCGACCGGGACAGTGGAGGAGCAGTACTTC.

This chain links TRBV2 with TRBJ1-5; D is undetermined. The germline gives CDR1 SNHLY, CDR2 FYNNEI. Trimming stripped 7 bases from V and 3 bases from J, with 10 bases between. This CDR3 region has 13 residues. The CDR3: CASTPETNQPQHF. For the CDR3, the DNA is TGTGCCAGCACCCCGGAGACCAATCAGCCCCAGCATTTT. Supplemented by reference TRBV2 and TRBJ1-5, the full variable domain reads EPEVTQTPSHQVTQMGQEVILRCVPISNHLYFYWYRQILGQKVEFLVSFYNNEISEKSEIFDDQFSVERPDGSNFTLKIRSTKLEDSAMYFCASTPETNQPQHFGDGTRLSIL.

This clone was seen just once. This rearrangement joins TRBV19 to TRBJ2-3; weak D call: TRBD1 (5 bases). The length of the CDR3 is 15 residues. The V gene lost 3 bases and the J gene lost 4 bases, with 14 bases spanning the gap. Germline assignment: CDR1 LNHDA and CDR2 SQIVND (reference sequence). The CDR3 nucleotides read TGTGCCAGTAGTATCGAAGGGGAACGGGCAGATACGCAGTATTTT. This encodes CASSIEGERADTQYF.

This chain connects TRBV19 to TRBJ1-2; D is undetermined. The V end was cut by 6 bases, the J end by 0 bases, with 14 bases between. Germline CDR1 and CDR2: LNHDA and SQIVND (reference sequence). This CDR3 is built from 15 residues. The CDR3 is CASRNTETPNYGYTF. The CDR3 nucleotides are TGTGCCAGTAGGAACACAGAAACCCCTAACTATGGCTACACCTTC.

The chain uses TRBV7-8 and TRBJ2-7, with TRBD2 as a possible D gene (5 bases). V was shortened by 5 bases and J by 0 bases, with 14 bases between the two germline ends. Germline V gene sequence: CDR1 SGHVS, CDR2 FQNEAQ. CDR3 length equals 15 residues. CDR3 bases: TGTGCCAGCAGCCCCGTAAGTGGGAGCTCCTACGAGCAGTACTTC. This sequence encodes CASSPVSGSSYEQYF.

CDR3 protein: CSANDRRGSGEKLFF. As DNA, the CDR3 is TGCAGTGCTAATGACAGGAGGGGATCGGGAGAAAAACTGTTTTTT. This sequence joins TRBV20-1 and TRBJ1-4; possible D gene TRBD1, 6 bases. CDR3 length equals 15 residues. V was clipped by 4 bases and J by 8 bases, with 20 bases between them. The germline gives CDR1 DFQATT, CDR2 SNEGSKA (reference sequence).

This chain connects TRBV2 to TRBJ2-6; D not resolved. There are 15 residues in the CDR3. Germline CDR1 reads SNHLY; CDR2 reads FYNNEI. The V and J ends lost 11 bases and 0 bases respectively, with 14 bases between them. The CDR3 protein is CASTGEHSGANVLTF. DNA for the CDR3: TGTGCCTCGACCGGAGAGCACTCTGGGGCCAACGTCCTGACTTTC.

CDR3 protein: CAITRDRDYTDTQYF. CDR3 nucleotides: TGTGCCATCACCCGGGACAGGGACTACACAGATACGCAGTATTTT. J is TRBJ2-3 and V is TRBV10-3; 9 positions match TRBD1. Looked up from germline, CDR1 is ENHRY and CDR2 is SYGVKD. Trimming cost V 7 bases and J 2 bases; bases outside gene matches: 7. This CDR3 has 15 amino acids.

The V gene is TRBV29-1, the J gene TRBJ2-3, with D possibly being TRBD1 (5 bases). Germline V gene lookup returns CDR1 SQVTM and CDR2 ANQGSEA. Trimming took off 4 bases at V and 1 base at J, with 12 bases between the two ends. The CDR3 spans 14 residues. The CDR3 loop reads CSVVSLQGTDTQYF. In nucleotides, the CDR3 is TGCAGCGTTGTTAGTTTACAGGGCACAGATACGCAGTATTTT.

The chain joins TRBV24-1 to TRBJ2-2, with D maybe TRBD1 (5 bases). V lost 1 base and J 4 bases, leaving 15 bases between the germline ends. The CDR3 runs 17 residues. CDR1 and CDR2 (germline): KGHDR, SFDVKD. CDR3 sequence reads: CATSDLGSGLPTGELFF. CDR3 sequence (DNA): TGTGCCACCAGTGATTTAGGTTCAGGGTTGCCCACCGGGGAGCTGTTTTTT.

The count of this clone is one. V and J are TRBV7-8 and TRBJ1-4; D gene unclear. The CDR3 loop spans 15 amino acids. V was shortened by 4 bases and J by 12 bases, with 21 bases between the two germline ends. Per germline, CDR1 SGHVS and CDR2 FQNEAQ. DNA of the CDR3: TGTGCCAGCAGCTCATTTCCCGGGCCCGAGAGGGAACTGTTTTTT. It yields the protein CASSSFPGPERELFF.

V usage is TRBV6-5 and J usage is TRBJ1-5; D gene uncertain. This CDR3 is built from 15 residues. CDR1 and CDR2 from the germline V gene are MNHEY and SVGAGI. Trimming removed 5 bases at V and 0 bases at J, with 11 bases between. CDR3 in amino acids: CASSRTVNSNQPQHF. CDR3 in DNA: TGTGCCAGCAGTCGAACAGTGAATAGCAATCAGCCCCAGCATTTT.

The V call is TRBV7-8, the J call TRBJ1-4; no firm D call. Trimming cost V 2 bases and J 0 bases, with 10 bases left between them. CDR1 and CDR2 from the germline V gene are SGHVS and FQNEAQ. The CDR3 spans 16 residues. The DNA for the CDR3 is TGTGCCAGCAGCTTACGACACGGGACAACTAATGAAAAACTGTTTTTT. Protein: CASSLRHGTTNEKLFF.

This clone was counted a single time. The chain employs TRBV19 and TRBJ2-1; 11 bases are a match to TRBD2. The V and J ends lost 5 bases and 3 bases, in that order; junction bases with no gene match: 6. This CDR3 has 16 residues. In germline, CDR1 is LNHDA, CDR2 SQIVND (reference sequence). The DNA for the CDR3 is TGTGCCAGTAGTCGGACTAGCGGGCCCCTCTACAATGAGCAGTTCTTC. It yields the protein CASSRTSGPLYNEQFF.

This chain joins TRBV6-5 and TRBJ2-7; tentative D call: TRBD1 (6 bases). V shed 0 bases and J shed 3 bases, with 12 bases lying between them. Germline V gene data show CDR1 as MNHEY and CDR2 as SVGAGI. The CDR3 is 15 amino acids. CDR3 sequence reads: CASSYSNTGNYEQYF. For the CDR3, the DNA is TGTGCCAGCAGTTACTCGAACACAGGGAACTACGAGCAGTACTTC.

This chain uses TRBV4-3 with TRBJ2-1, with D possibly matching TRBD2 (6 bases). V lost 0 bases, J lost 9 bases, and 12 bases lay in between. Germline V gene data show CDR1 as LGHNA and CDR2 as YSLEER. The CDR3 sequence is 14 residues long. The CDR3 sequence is CASSQDKLAGEQFF. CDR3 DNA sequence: TGCGCCAGCAGCCAAGATAAACTAGCCGGTGAGCAGTTCTTC.

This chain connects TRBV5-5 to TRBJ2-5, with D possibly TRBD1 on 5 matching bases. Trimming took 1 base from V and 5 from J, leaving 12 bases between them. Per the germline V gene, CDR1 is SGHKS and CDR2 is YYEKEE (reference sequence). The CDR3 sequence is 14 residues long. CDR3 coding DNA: TGTGCCAGCAGCTTGCCAGGGATGGCGGAGACCCAGTACTTC. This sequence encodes CASSLPGMAETQYF.

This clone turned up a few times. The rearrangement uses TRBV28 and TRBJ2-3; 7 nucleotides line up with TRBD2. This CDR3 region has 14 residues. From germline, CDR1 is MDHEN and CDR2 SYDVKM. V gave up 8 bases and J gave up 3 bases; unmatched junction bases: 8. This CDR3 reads CASGQFGGTDTQYF. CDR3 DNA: TGTGCCAGCGGGCAGTTCGGGGGGACAGATACGCAGTATTTT.

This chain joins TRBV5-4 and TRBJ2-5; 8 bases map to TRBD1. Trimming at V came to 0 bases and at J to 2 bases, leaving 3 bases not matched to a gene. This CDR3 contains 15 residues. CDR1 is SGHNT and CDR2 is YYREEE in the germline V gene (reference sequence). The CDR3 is CASSLGQGSQETQYF. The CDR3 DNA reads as TGTGCCAGCAGCTTGGGACAGGGGTCGCAAGAGACCCAGTACTTC.

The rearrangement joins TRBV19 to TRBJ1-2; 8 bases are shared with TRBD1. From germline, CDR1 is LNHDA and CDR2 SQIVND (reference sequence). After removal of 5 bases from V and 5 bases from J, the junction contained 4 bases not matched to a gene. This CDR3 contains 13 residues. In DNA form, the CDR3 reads TGTGCCAGTAGTTCCGACAGGGGATATGGCTACACCTTC. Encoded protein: CASSSDRGYGYTF.

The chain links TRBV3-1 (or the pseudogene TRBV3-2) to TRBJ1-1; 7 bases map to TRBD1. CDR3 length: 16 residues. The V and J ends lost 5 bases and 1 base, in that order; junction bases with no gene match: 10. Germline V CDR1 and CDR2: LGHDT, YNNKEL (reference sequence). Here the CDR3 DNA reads TGTGCCAGCAGCTCAGCAGGGGGACCGGCGAACACTGAAGCTTTCTTT. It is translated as CASSSAGGPANTEAFF.

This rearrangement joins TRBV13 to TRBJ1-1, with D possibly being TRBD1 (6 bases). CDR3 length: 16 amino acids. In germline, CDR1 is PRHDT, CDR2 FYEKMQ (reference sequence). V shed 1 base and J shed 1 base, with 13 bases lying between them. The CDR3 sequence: CASSLVPGHANTEAFF. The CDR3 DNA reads TGTGCCAGCAGCTTAGTACCGGGACACGCGAACACTGAAGCTTTCTTT.

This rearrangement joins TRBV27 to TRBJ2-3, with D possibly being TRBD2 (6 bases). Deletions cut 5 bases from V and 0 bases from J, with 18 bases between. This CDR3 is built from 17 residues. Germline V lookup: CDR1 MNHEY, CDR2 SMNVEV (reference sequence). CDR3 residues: CASSVAGRQPSTDTQYF. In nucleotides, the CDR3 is TGTGCCAGCAGTGTCGCGGGACGACAGCCTAGCACAGATACGCAGTATTTT.

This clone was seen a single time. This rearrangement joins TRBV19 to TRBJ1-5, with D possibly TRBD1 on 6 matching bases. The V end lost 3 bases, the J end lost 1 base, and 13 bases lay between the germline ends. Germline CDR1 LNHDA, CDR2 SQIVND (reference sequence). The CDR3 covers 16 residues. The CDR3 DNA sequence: TGTGCCAGTAGTATTTCGGGCAGGGGAAGCAATCAGCCCCAGCATTTT. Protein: CASSISGRGSNQPQHF.

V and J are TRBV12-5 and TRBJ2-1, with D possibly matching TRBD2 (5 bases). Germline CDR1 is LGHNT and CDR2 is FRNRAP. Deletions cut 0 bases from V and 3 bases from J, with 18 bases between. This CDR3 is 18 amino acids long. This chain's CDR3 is CASGLVGWGVGYYNEQFF. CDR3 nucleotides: TGTGCTAGTGGTTTGGTAGGGTGGGGAGTTGGGTACTACAATGAGCAGTTCTTC.

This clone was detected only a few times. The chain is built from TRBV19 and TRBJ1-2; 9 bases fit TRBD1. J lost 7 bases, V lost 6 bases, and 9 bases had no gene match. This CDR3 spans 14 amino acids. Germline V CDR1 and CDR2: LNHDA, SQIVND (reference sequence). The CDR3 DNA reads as TGTGCCAGTAGACTCCGGGACAGGGAGACTGGCTACACCTTC. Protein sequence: CASRLRDRETGYTF.

The CDR3 nucleotides are TGTGCCAGCAGTCGCCTGGAGCAGGGGAACATTCAGTACTTC. It codes for CASSRLEQGNIQYF. The chain combines TRBV28 with TRBJ2-4, with D possibly being TRBD1 (6 bases). Looked up from germline, CDR1 is MDHEN and CDR2 is SYDVKM. The CDR3 has 14 residues. Trimming took 5 bases from V and 7 from J, leaving 15 bases between them.

CDR3 loop: CASSIQGSDTGELFF. The CDR3 bases are TGTGCCAGCAGCATACAGGGGAGTGACACCGGGGAGCTGTTTTTT. The J gene is TRBJ2-2, the V gene TRBV7-3; 7 bases line up with TRBD1. CDR1 and CDR2 from the germline V gene are SGHTA and FQGTGA. This CDR3 spans 15 amino acids. The junction had 6 bases not matched to a gene; V was cut back by 5 bases and J by 3 bases.